Listed below are T cell receptor beta chains from one sample, sequenced in a study of blood T cell repertoires in COVID-19. The data were produced by immunoSEQ multiplex PCR, yet TCRdb's version contains in-frame clones alone and is incomplete. The data show about 270,000 clones, with 75% to 90% seen just once and 2% to 2.5% held by the top ten. Specimen: PBMCs or T cells enriched from blood (not recorded which). All receptors come from a woman between 18 and 29 years old who had recovered from COVID-19. Each CDR3 is given with its conserved first and last residue. D genes are given only for firm matches. Clone size is shown for a subset of rows, as once, few, many or a class of expanded clone.

>TRBV29-1|-|TRBJ1-2|once
CSVVWADYGYTF
TGCAGCGTTGTATGGGCTGACTATGGCTACACCTTC
>TRBV6-5|TRBD1|TRBJ2-4|-
CASSSQGTGNIQYF
TGTGCCAGCAGTTCACAGGGGACAGGGAACATTCAGTACTTC
>TRBV4-1|-|TRBJ1-1|-
CASSQGPWTEAFF
TGCGCCAGCAGCCAGGGCCCTTGGACTGAAGCTTTCTTT
>TRBV6-6|TRBD1|TRBJ1-1|-
CATSGGGVEAFF
TGTGCCACCTCAGGGGGCGGGGTTGAAGCTTTCTTT
>TRBV19|TRBD1|TRBJ1-1|-
CASSPGQEDTEAFF
TGTGCCAGTAGTCCTGGACAGGAAGACACTGAAGCTTTCTTT
>TRBV6-6|-|TRBJ2-7|few
CASRQDSISYEQYF
TGTGCCAGCAGACAGGACAGTATTTCCTACGAGCAGTACTTC
>TRBV5-6|-|TRBJ1-4|-
CASSLGAAPNEKLFF
TGTGCCAGCAGCTTGGGGGCAGCTCCTAATGAAAAACTGTTTTTT
>TRBV6-5|-|TRBJ1-2|few
CASGLGKNKNYGYTF
TGTGCCAGCGGTTTGGGCAAGAACAAAAACTATGGCTACACCTTC
>TRBV11-2|-|TRBJ2-5|-
CASSPQLQGTMETQYF
TGTGCCAGCAGCCCTCAACTGCAGGGGACTATGGAGACCCAGTACTTC
>TRBV2|-|TRBJ1-2|-
CASSVRNQGGDGYTF
TGTGCCAGCAGTGTCCGAAACCAGGGTGGGGATGGCTACACCTTC
>TRBV19|-|TRBJ2-7|-
CATSRDTSYEQYF
TGTGCCACCTCTCGGGACACCTCCTACGAGCAGTACTTC
>TRBV5-1|-|TRBJ1-6|once
CASSLTGRDSPLHF
TGCGCCAGCAGCTTGACAGGGAGGGATTCACCCCTCCACTTT
>TRBV2|TRBD2|TRBJ2-2|few
CASGSGTSGGRTGELFF
TGTGCCAGCGGCTCAGGAACTAGCGGGGGGAGGACCGGGGAGCTGTTTTTT
>TRBV4-2|TRBD1|TRBJ1-6|-
CASSQDGGGQGRYNSPLHF
TGTGCCAGCAGCCAAGACGGAGGAGGACAGGGACGCTATAATTCACCCCTCCACTTT
>TRBV3-1/TRBV3-2|-|TRBJ1-2|-
CASSQAQKQGGHGYTF
TGTGCCAGCAGCCAAGCCCAAAAACAGGGCGGACATGGCTACACCTTC
>TRBV2|TRBD2|TRBJ2-4|-
CATGRDFQNIQYF
TGTGCCACTGGGAGGGACTTCCAAAACATTCAGTACTTC
>TRBV4-2|-|TRBJ1-1|-
CASSQGLRAGVGTEAFF
TGTGCCAGCAGCCAGGGCTTGAGGGCGGGAGTTGGAACTGAAGCTTTCTTT
>TRBV5-1|-|TRBJ1-1|-
CASSRKGTEAFF
TGCGCCAGCAGCAGGAAGGGGACTGAAGCTTTCTTT
>TRBV9|TRBD2|TRBJ2-7|-
CASSVDSLAGVLYEQYF
TGTGCCAGCAGCGTAGATAGTCTAGCGGGGGTCTTGTACGAGCAGTACTTC
>TRBV7-2|-|TRBJ1-1|-
CASSFGTHNPNTEAFF
TGTGCCAGCAGCTTCGGGACACATAATCCGAACACTGAAGCTTTCTTT
>TRBV28|-|TRBJ1-5|few
CASSLPGTSGGNQPQHF
TGTGCCAGCAGTTTACCCGGGACTTCAGGAGGAAATCAGCCCCAGCATTTT
>TRBV7-6|TRBD1|TRBJ2-3|-
CASSLGTGRVDTQYF
TGTGCCAGCAGCTTAGGGACAGGGCGAGTAGATACGCAGTATTTT
>TRBV19|TRBD1|TRBJ1-4|-
CASSIVWDSSNEKLFF
TGTGCCAGTAGTATAGTATGGGACAGCTCAAATGAAAAACTGTTTTTT
>TRBV27|TRBD1|TRBJ2-5|-
CASSFQGAQETQYF
TGTGCCAGCAGTTTTCAGGGGGCGCAGGAGACCCAGTACTTC
>TRBV5-1|-|TRBJ1-1|-
CASSSSGVHTEAFF
TGCGCCAGCAGCTCTAGCGGGGTTCACACTGAAGCTTTCTTT
>TRBV2|TRBD2|TRBJ2-5|-
CASSWVGPSGVEETQYF
TGTGCCAGCAGTTGGGTGGGACCCAGCGGGGTTGAAGAGACCCAGTACTTC
>TRBV28|-|TRBJ1-1|-
CASSPPLTEAFF
TGTGCCAGCAGCCCCCCCCTCACTGAAGCTTTCTTT
>TRBV5-1|TRBD1|TRBJ1-1|-
CASSRDRGNTEAFF
TGCGCCAGCAGCCGGGACAGGGGGAACACTGAAGCTTTCTTT
>TRBV5-5|TRBD1|TRBJ1-1|-
CASSTGQGDTEAFF
TGTGCCAGCAGTACCGGACAGGGAGACACTGAAGCTTTCTTT